The clone carrying this T cell receptor beta chain was seen ten or more times. Antigen unknown. The data are from a study of neurological immune-mediated disorders. Background on the study: Relapsing-remitting disease affected roughly 30, and secondary progressive 3, of some 34 multiple sclerosis patients. Findings of the study overall: Subjects shared no identical expanded-clone CDR3 amino acid sequences, suggesting private TCR-beta repertoires in all groups. When grouped phylogenetically, the repertoires of 18 of the 34 multiple sclerosis patients fell together in one related-CDR3 cluster, which is a possible signature.

MiXCR, run by TCRdb on the 5' RACE reads, gives a single entry per CDR3 protein. The sample has some 41,000 distinct CDR3 sequences; about 2.5% are singletons. Preparation of the unsorted libraries drew on 2 million PBMCs stored at -80 C. Sequencing used PBMCs. The sequence was obtained from a man aged 30 to 45 with multiple sclerosis.

The chain's CDR3 is CSARSPPSGSETQYF. CDR3 DNA sequence: TGCAGTGCTAGATCCCCCCCATCAGGGTCTGAGACCCAGTACTTC. The chain combines TRBV20-1 with TRBJ2-5; D might be TRBD1 (5 bases). Germline loops: CDR1 DFQATT, CDR2 SNEGSKA (reference sequence). The CDR3 length is 15 residues. Trimming left V 2 bases short and J 5 bases short, with 18 bases between.